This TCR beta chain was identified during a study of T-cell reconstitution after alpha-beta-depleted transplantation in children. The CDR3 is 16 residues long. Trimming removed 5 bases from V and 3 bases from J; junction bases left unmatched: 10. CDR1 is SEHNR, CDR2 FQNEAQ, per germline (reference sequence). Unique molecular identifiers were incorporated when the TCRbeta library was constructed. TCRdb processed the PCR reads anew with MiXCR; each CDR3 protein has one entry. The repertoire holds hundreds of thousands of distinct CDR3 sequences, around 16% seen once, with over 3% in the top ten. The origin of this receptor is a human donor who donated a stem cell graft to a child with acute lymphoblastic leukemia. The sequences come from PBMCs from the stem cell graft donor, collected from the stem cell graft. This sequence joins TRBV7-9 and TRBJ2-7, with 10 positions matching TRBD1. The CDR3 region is CASSRSRDRGFYEQYF. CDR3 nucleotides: TGTGCCAGCAGCCGGTCTAGGGACAGGGGATTCTACGAGCAGTACTTC.